Listed here is a single TCR beta chain. Its target is not known. TCRdb's table, derived via immunoSEQ multiplex PCR, lists solely in-frame clones and lacks some. The sample contains roughly 92,000 clones, about 90% of which appear only once. V shed 2 bases and J shed 10 bases, with 6 bases lying between them. Germline V gives CDR1 GTSNPN, CDR2 SVGIG (reference sequence). The CDR3 is 11 residues long. The data originate from a study of OX40 agonist ivuxolimab in advanced cancers. The overall study: The treatment was a fully human IgG2 OX40 agonist, ivuxolimab.

General study points: It was not determined which antigens were specifically recognized by the peripheral T cells that had undergone clonal expansion. In general, CD8+ T cells held more expanded clones than CD4+ did, on average.

J is TRBJ1-6 and V is TRBV30; no clear D gene. The material was CD4+ or CD8+ T cells sorted from blood, obtained in a trial of the OX40 agonist ivuxolimab. The clonotype comes from an adult with an advanced solid tumor such as melanoma, head and neck, liver or kidney cancer. Written as DNA, the CDR3 is TGTGCCTGGAGTACGGGATCACCCCTCCACTTT. Encoded protein: CAWSTGSPLHF.